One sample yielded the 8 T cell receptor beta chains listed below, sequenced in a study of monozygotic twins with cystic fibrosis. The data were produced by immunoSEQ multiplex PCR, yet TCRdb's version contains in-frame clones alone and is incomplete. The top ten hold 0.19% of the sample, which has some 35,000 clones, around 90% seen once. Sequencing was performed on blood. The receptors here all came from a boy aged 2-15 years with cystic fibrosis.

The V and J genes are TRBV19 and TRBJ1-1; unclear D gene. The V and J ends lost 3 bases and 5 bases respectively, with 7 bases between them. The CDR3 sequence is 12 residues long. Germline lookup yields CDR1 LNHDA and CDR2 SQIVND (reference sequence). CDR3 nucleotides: TGTGCCAGTAGTATCGGGTTAACTGAAGCTTTCTTT. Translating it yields CASSIGLTEAFF.

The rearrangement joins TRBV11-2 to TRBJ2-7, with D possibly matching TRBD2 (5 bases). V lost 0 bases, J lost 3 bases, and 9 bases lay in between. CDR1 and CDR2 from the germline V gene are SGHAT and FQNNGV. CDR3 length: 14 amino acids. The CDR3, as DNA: TGTGCCAGCAGCTTAGACACTCGGGGCTACGAGCAGTACTTC. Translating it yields CASSLDTRGYEQYF.

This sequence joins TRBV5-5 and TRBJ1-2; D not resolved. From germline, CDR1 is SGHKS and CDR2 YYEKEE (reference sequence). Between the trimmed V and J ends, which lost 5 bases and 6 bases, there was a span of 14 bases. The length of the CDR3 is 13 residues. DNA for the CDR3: TGTGCCAGCAGGAATCTAGTGAGCGATGGCTACACCTTC. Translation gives CASRNLVSDGYTF. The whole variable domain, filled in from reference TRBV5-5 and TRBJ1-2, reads DAGVTQSPTHLIKTRGQQVTLRCSPISGHKSVSWYQQVLGQGPQFIFQYYEKEERGRGNFPDRFSARQFPNYSSELNVNALLLGDSALYLCASRNLVSDGYTFGSGTRLTVV.

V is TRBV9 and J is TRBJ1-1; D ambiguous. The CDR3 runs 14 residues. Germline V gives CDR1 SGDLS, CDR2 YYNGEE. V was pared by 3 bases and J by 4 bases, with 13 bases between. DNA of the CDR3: TGTGCCAGCAGCGGAACCGTAGGTGGCACTGAAGCTTTCTTT. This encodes CASSGTVGGTEAFF. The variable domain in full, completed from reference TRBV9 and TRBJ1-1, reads DSGVTQTPKHLITATGQRVTLRCSPRSGDLSVYWYQQSLDQGLQFLIQYYNGEERAKGNILERFSAQQFPDLHSELNLSSLELGDSALYFCASSGTVGGTEAFFGQGTRLTVV.

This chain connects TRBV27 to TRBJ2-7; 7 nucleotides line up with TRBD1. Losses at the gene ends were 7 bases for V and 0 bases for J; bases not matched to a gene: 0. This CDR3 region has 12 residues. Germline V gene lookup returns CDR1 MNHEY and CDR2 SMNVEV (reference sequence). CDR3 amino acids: CASKGASYEQYF. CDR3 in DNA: TGTGCCAGCAAGGGGGCCTCCTACGAGCAGTACTTC.

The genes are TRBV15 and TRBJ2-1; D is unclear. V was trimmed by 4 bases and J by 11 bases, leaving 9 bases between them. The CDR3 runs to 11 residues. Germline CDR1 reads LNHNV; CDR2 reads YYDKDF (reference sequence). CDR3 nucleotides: TGTGCCACCAGCACGGTTCGACAGCAGTTCTTC. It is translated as CATSTVRQQFF.

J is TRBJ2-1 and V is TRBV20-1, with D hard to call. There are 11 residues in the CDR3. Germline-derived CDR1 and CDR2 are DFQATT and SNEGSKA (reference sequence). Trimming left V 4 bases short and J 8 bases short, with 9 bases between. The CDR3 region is CSATRLDEQFF. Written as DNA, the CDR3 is TGCAGTGCTACTCGACTGGATGAGCAGTTCTTC.

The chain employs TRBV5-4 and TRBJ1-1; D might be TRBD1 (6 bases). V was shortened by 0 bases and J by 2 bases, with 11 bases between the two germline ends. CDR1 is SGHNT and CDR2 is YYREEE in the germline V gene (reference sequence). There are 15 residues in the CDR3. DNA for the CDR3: TGTGCCAGCAGCTTGGAGGGCAGGGGTAACACTGAAGCTTTCTTT. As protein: CASSLEGRGNTEAFF.